This T cell receptor beta chain came from a study of T cells in Graves' hyperthyroidism and ophthalmopathy. The wider study: Once the initial diagnosis was made, peripheral blood was obtained before any treatment.

V shed 5 bases and J shed 5 bases, with 12 bases lying between them. The CDR3 is 13 amino acids. Amplification targeted TCR beta CDR3 regions from RNA transcripts. HTBI primers were the set used in a first-round RT-PCR of the TCR CDR3. TCRdb itself ran the multiplex PCR reads through MiXCR, one entry per CDR3 protein. The data show about 400,000 distinct CDR3 sequences, over 10% seen once. PBMCs were obtained from about 9.9 ml fresh peripheral blood. This clonotype was observed many times. The sample was blood. The clonotype comes from a woman under 30 with Graves' hyperthyroidism. V usage is TRBV12-3 or TRBV12-4 and J usage is TRBJ1-1; unclear D gene. The CDR3 region has the DNA TGTGCCAGCAGTAACTCCGAAGCAACTGAAGCTTTCTTT. As protein: CASSNSEATEAFF.